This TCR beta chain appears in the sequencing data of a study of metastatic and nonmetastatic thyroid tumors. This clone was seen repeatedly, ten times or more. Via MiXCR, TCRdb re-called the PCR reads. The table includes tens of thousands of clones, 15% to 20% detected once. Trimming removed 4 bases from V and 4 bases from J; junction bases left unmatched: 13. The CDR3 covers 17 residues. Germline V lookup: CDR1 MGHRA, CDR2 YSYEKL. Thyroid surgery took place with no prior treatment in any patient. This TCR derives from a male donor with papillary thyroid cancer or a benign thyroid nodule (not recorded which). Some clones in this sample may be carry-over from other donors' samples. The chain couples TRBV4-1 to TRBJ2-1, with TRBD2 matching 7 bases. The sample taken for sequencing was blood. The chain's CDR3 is CASSRKRTSEIYNEQFF. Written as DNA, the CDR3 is TGCGCCAGCAGCCGCAAGCGAACTAGCGAGATATACAATGAGCAGTTCTTC.